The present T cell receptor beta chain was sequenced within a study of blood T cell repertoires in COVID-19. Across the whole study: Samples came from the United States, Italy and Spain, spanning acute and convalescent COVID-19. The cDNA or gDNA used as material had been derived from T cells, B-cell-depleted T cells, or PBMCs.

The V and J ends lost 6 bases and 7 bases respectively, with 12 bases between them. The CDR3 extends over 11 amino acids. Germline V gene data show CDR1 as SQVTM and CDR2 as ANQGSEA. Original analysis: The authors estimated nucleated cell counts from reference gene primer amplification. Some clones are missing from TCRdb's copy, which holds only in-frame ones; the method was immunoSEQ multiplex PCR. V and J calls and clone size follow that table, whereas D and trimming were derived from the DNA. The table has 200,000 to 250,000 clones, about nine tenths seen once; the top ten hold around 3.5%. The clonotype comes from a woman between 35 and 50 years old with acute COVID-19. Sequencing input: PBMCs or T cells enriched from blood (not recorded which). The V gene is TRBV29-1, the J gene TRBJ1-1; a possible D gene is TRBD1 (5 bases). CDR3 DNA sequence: TGCAGCGTCCCTTGGGGGGTTGAAGCTTTCTTT. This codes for CSVPWGVEAFF. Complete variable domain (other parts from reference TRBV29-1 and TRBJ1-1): SAVISQKPSRDICQRGTSLTIQCQVDSQVTMMFWYRQQPGQSLTLIATANQGSEATYESGFVIDKFPISRPNLTFSTLTVSNMSPEDSSIYLCSVPWGVEAFFGQGTRLTVV.